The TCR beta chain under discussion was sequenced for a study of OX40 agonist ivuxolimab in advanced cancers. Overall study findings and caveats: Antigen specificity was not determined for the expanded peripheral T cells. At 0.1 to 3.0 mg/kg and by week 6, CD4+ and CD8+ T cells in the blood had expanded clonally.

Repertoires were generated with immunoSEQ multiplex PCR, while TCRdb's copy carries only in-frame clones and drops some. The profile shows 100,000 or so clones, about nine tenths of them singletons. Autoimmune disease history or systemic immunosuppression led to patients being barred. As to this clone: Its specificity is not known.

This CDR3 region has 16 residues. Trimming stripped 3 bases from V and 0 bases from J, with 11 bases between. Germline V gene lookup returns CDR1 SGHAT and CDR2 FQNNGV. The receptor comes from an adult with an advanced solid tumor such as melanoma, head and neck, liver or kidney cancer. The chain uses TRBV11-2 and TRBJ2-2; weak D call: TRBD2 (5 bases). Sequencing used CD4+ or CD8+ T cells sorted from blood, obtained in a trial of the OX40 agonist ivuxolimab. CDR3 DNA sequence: TGTGCCAGCAGCTTGCAGAGAGGGACGAACACCGGGGAGCTGTTTTTT. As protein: CASSLQRGTNTGELFF.